This T cell receptor (beta chain) comes out of a study of shared clonotypes between healthy human individuals. The CDR3 is 14 residues long. Germline V CDR1 and CDR2: ENHRY, SYGVKD. The junction had 1 base not matched to a gene; V was cut back by 7 bases and J by 3 bases. Original handling: In the immunoSEQ data, sequences were junction-only and lacked quality scores, so filtering differed. Sequenced by immunoSEQ multiplex PCR; TCRdb stores in-frame clones only, minus some. That table is the source of V, J and clone size, and D and trimming were worked out from the DNA. The sample includes about 1 million clones, roughly 75% of them seen just once.

The clonotype originates from a man younger than 30 in good health. The chain employs TRBV10-3 and TRBJ2-1, with TRBD2 matching over 12 bases. Sequenced: memory CD4+ T cells sorted from blood. The subset is: CD45RA-negative fraction. CDR3 sequence reads: CAITSGGDYNEQFF. CDR3 DNA: TGTGCCATCACTAGCGGGGGGGACTACAATGAGCAGTTCTTC.